This entry describes one T cell receptor beta chain. The source of the sample is a study of blood T cell repertoires in COVID-19. Study details: Sources were T cells, B-cell-depleted T cells, or PBMCs; the material itself was cDNA or gDNA.

CDR1 and CDR2 from the germline V gene are LGHDT and YNNKEL (reference sequence). Germline trimming cut 11 bases from V and 2 bases from J; bases unmatched to any gene: 6. This CDR3 spans 14 amino acids. Clones were read by immunoSEQ multiplex PCR, and TCRdb kept only the in-frame ones, dropping some. The sample includes 95,000 to 120,000 clones, about 85% of them seen just once. Sequencing was carried out using peripheral blood. The source is a woman aged 70 to 79 with acute or convalescent COVID-19. This chain connects TRBV3-1 (or the pseudogene TRBV3-2) to TRBJ2-1, with 10 positions matching TRBD2. The CDR3 region is CASQREGAYNEQFF. CDR3 in DNA: TGTGCCTCACAGCGGGAGGGCGCCTACAATGAGCAGTTCTTC.